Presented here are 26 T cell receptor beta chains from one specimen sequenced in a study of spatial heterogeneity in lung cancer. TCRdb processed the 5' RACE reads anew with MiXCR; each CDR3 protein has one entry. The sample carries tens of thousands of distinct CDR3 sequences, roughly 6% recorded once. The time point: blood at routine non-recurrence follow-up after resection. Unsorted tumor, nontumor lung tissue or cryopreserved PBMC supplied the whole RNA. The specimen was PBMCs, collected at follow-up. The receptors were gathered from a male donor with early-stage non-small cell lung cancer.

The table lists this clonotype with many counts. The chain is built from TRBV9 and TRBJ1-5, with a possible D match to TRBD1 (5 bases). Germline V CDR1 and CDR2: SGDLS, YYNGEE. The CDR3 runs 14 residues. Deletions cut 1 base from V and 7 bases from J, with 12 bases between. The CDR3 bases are TGTGCCAGCAGCGTAAGCGGGGGGGACCAGCCCCAGCATTTT. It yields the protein CASSVSGGDQPQHF.

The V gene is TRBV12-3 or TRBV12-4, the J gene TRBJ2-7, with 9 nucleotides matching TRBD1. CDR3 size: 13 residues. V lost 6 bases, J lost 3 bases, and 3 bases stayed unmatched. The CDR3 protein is CASSLGQGYEQYF. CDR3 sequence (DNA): TGTGCCAGCAGCCTGGGACAGGGCTACGAGCAGTACTTC.

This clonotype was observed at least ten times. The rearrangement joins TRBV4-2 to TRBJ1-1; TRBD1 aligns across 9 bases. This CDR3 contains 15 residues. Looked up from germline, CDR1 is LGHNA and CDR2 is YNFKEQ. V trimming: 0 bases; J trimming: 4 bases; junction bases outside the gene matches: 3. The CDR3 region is CASSQETGGGTEAFF. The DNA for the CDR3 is TGTGCCAGCAGCCAAGAAACAGGGGGCGGCACTGAAGCTTTCTTT.

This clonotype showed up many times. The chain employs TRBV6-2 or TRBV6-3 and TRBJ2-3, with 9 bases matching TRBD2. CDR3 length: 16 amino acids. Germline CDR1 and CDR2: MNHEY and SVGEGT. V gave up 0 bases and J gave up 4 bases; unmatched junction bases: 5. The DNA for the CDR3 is TGTGCCAGCAGTTACTCGGCTAGCGGGGACCCAGATACGCAGTATTTT. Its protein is CASSYSASGDPDTQYF.

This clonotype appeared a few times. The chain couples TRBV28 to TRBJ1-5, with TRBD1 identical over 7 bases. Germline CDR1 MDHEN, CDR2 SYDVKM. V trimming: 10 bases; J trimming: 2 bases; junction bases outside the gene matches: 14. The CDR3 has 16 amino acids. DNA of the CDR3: TGTGCCACGGAAACAGGGGAAGGGGTTCGCAATCAGCCCCAGCATTTT. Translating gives CATETGEGVRNQPQHF.

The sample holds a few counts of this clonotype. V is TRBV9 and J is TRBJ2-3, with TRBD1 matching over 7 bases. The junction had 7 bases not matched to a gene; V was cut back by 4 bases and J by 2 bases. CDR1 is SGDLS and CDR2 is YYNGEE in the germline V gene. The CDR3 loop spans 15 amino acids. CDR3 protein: CASSPRQGPTDTQYF. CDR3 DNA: TGTGCCAGCAGCCCCAGACAGGGCCCCACAGATACGCAGTATTTT. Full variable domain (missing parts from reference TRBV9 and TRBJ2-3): DSGVTQTPKHLITATGQRVTLRCSPRSGDLSVYWYQQSLDQGLQFLIQYYNGEERAKGNILERFSAQQFPDLHSELNLSSLELGDSALYFCASSPRQGPTDTQYFGPGTRLTVL.

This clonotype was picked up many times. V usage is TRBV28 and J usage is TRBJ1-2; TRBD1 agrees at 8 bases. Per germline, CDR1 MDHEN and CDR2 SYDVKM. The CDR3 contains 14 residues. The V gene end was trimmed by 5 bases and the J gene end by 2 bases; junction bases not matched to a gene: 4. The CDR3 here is CASSPGDRNYGYTF. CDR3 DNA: TGTGCCAGCAGTCCAGGGGACAGGAACTATGGCTACACCTTC.

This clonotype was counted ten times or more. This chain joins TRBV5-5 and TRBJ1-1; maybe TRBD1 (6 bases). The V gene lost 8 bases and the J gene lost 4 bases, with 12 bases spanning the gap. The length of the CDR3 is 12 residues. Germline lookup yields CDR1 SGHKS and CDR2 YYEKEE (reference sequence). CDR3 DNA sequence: TGTGCCAGTCACAGGGATAGCACTGAAGCTTTCTTT. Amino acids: CASHRDSTEAFF.

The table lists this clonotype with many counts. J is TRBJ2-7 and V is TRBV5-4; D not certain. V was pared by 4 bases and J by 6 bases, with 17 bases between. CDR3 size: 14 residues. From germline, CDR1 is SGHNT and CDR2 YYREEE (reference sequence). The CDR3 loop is CASSLRSSLGEQYF. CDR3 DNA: TGTGCCAGCAGCCTCAGGTCAAGCCTAGGCGAGCAGTACTTC.

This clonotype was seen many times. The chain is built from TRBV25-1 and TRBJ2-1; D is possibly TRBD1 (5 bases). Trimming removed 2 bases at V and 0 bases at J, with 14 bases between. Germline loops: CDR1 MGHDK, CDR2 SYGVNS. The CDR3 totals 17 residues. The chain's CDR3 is CASSEKGGATSYNEQFF. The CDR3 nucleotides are TGTGCCAGCAGTGAAAAGGGTGGGGCTACCTCCTACAATGAGCAGTTCTTC. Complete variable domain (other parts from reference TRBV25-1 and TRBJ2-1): EADIYQTPRYLVIGTGKKITLECSQTMGHDKMYWYQQDPGMELHLIHYSYGVNSTEKGDLSSESTVSRIRTEHFPLTLESARPSHTSQYLCASSEKGGATSYNEQFFGPGTRLTVL.

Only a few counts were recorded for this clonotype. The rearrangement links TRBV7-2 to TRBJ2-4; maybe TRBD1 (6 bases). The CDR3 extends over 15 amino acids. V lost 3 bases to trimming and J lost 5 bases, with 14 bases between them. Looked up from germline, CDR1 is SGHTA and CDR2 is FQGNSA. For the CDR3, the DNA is TGTGCCAGCAGCTTCGTCGGGACATGGGAAAACATTCAGTACTTC. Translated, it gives CASSFVGTWENIQYF.

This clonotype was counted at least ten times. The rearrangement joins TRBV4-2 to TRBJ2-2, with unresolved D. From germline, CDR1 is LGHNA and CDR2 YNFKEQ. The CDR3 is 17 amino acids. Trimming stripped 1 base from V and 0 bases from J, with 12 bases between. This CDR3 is CASSQGLEGTNTGELFF. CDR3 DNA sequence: TGTGCCAGCAGCCAAGGTTTGGAAGGGACGAACACCGGGGAGCTGTTTTTT.

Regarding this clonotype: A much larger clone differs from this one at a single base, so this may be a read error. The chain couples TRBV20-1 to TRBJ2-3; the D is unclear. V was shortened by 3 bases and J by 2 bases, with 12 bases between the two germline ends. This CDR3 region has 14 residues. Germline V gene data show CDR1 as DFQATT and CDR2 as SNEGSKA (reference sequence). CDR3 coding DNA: TGCAGTGCTAGGGCACATCTATACACAGATACGCAGTATTTT. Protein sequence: CSARAHLYTDTQYF.

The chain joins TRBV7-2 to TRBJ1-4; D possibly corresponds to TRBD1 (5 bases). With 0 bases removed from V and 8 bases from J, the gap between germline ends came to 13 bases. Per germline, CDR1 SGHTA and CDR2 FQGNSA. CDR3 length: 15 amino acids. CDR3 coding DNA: TGTGCCAGCAGCTTAGCGGTCGGGGGATTCGAAAAACTGTTTTTT. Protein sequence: CASSLAVGGFEKLFF.

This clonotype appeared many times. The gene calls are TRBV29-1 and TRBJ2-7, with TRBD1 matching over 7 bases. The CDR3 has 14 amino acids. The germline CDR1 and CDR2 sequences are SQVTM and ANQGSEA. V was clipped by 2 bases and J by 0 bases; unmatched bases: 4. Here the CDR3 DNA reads TGCAGCGTTGAAAAACAGGGGAGCTCCTACGAGCAGTACTTC. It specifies CSVEKQGSSYEQYF.

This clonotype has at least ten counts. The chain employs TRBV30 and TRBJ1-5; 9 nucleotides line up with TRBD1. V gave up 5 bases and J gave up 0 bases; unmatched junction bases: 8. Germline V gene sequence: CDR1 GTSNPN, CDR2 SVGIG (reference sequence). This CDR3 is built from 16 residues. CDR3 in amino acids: CAWGTGRVNSNQPQHF. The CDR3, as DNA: TGTGCCTGGGGGACAGGGAGGGTTAATAGCAATCAGCCCCAGCATTTT. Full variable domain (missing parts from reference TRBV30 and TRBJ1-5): SQTIHQWPATLVQPVGSPLSLECTVEGTSNPNLYWYRQAAGRGLQLLFYSVGIGQISSEVPQNLSASRPQDRQFILSSKKLLLSDSGFYLCAWGTGRVNSNQPQHFGDGTRLSIL.

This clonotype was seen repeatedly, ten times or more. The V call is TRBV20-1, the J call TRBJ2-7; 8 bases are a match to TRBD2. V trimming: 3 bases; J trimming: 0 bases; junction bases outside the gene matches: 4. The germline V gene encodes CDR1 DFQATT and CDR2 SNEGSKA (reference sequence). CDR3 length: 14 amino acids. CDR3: CSASSSGSSYEQYV. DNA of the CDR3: TGCAGTGCTAGCTCTAGCGGGTCCTCCTACGAGCAGTACGTC.

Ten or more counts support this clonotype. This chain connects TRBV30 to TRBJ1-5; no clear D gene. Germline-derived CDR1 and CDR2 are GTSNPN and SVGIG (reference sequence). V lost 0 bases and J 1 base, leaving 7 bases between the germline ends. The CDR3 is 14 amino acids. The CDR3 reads CAWSVRISNQPQHF. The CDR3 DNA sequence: TGTGCCTGGAGTGTACGAATAAGCAATCAGCCCCAGCATTTT.

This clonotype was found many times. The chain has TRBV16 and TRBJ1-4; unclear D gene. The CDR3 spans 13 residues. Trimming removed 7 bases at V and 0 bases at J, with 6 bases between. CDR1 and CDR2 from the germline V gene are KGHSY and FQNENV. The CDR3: CASMITTNEKLFF. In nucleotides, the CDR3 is TGTGCCAGCATGATAACAACTAATGAAAAACTGTTTTTT.

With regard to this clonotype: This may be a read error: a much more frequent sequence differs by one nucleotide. As DNA, the CDR3 is TGCGCCAGCAGTCCCTCCGGCCTTAGCTATCAGCCCCAGCATTTT. This gives the protein CASSPSGLSYQPQHF. V usage is TRBV4-1 and J usage is TRBJ1-5, with D uncertain. The germline CDR1 and CDR2 sequences are MGHRA and YSYEKL. CDR3 length: 15 residues.

This CDR3 is CASSYRGHTEAFF. CDR3 coding DNA: TGTGCCAGCAGTTACAGGGGGCACACTGAAGCTTTCTTT. This chain connects TRBV6-2 or TRBV6-3 to TRBJ1-1; 7 positions agree with TRBD1. Trimming cost V 2 bases and J 3 bases; bases outside gene matches: 0. This CDR3 has 13 residues. Germline CDR1 and CDR2: MNHEY and SVGEGT.

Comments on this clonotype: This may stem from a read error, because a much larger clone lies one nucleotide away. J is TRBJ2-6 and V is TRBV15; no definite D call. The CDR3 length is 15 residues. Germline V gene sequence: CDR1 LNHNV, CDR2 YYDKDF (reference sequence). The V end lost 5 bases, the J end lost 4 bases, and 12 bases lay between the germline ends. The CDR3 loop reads CATSPSIEGANVLTF. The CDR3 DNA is TGTGCCACCAGCCCCTCTATAGAAGGGGCCAACGTCCTGACTTTC. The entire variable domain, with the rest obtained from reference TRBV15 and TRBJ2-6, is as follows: DAMVIQNPRYQVTQFGKPVTLSCSQTLNHNVMYWYQQKSSQAPKLLFHYYDKDFNNEADTPDNFQSRRPNTSFCFLDIRSPGLGDTAMYLCATSPSIEGANVLTFGAGSRLTVL.

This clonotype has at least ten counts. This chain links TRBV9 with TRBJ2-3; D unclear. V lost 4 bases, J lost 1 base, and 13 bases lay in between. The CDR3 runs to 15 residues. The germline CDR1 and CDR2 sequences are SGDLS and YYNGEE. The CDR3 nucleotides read TGTGCCAGCAGCCTTGACTTACTCCGCACAGATACGCAGTATTTT. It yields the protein CASSLDLLRTDTQYF.

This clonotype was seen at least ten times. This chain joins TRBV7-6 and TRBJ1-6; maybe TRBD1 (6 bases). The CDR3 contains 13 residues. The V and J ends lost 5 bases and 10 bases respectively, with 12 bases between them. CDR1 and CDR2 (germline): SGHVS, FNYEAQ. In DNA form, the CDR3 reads TGTGCCAGCAGCGTTGGGGGCATGTCACCCCTCCACTTT. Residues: CASSVGGMSPLHF. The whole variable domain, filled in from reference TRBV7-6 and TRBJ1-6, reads GAGVSQSPRYKVTKRGQDVALRCDPISGHVSLYWYRQALGQGPEFLTYFNYEAQQDKSGLPNDRFSAERPEGSISTLTIQRTEQRDSAMYRCASSVGGMSPLHFGNGTRLTVT.

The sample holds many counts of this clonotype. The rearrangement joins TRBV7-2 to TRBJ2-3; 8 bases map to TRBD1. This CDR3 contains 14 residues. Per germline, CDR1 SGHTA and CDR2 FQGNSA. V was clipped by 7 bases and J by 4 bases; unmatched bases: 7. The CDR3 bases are TGTGCCAGCACCCGCACAGGGGGAGCAGATACGCAGTATTTT. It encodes CASTRTGGADTQYF.

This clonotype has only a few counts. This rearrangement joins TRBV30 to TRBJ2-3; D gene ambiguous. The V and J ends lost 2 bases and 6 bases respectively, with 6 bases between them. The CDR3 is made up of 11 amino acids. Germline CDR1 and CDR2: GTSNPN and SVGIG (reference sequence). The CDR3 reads CAWSSTDTQYF. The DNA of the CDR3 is TGTGCCTGGAGTTCAACGGATACGCAGTATTTT.